The present T cell receptor beta chain was sequenced within a study of Ad26.COV2.S vaccination and SARS-CoV-2 variants. The wider study: Of the COV1001 trial arms, the Ad26.COV2.S arm included the donor. Each vaccinee took Ad26.COV2.S intramuscularly, once or twice 56 days apart. Study observations and caveats: Across vaccine and placebo recipients, the breadth of non-spike TCRs was similar.

Sequenced by immunoSEQ multiplex PCR; TCRdb stores in-frame clones only, minus some. The table has around 300,000 clones, 70% to 90% seen once. This clone has a handful of counts. Its antigen is undetermined. The sample's treatment: some 20 received Ad26.COV2.S at low or high dose, single or two shots; several received placebo; per-sample allocation not given. After the first vaccine or placebo injection, samples were drawn on day 63. Donor was an adult aged 18-55 years in Boston. The CDR3 loop spans 11 amino acids. Germline CDR1 LNHDA, CDR2 SQIVND (reference sequence). With 9 bases removed from V and 6 bases from J, the gap between germline ends came to 11 bases.

The TCR originated in a person aged 18-65 years who received the Ad26.COV2.S COVID-19 vaccine or a placebo. This chain joins TRBV19 and TRBJ1-2; tentatively, D is TRBD1 (6 bases). Specimen: peripheral blood, collected in a trial of Ad26.COV2.S vaccine versus placebo. The CDR3 sequence: CASSNRDGYTF. The CDR3 DNA sequence: TGTGCCAGCTCCAACAGGGATGGCTACACCTTC.